This entry describes one T cell receptor beta chain. This clonotype has only a few counts. Its antigen remains unidentified. No DNA is shown, since the ends of the CDR3 on it are uncertain; the CDR3 is the one TCRdb lists. This entry comes from a study of regulatory T cells in long-lasting Graves disease (dated by TCRdb to about 2021). Some background on the complete study: In the newly diagnosed Graves' disease group, patients had been taking antithyroid drugs for less than 3 months. The study took place in China and was registered as a clinical trial. Persistent Graves' disease patients were compared with newly diagnosed Graves' disease patients by peripheral blood TCR sequencing and RNA sequencing. A total of around 35 samples were covered by TCR sequencing, comprising around 13 persistent and 20 newly diagnosed Graves' disease patients. What the study reported, not specific to this receptor: Sequencing and analysis were limited to the TCR beta chain. The small sample size was acknowledged by the authors as a limitation that may reduce accuracy. TRBV28, TRBJ1-2 and TRBJ2-5 were preferentially used in persistent disease, while TRBV20-1 and TRBJ2-1 were favored in newly diagnosed disease. Peripheral blood alone was examined, since thyroid tissue, which constituted the primary lesion, could not be accessed. Compared with newly diagnosed patients, persistent Graves' disease patients had lower TCR Shannon entropy and fewer highly expanded clones, which suggests clonal expansion. Persistent patients shared more public clonotypes among themselves (under 3,000) than newly diagnosed patients did (about 970).

From the cysteine up to the phenylalanine, the CDR3 has a length of 15 residues. CDR1 and CDR2 (SEHNR, FQNEAQ) derive from the germline V gene (reference sequence). The library was made by multiplex PCR. The sequencer listed for this sample is Illumina HiSeq 4000. To build TCR beta libraries, CDR3 regions were amplified by Arm-PCR using iRepertoire HTBI primers. Before sequencing, the PCR products went through gel purification. The source study handled its data this way. Gene usage analysis of CDR3 amino acid clonotypes used the approximately 62 TRBV and some 13 TRBJ segments found across samples. Filtered high-quality paired reads were merged into contigs using COPE and FqMerger. BLAST was used to align contigs to IMGT TRBV, TRBD and TRBJ reference genes, with CDR3 defined following IMGT. Any clonotype with a frequency above 0.1% was classified as a highly expanded clone. Repertoire diversity was measured by Shannon entropy, and V-J evenness by the Gini coefficient. A clonotype found in more than one individual was treated as public. The public reads were reprocessed in TCRdb via fastp at Q25 and MiXCR, keeping in-frame beta chains. Every CDR3 protein is listed once, alongside the most common genes and DNA of its rows. The V and J calls here are based on TCRdb, not the publication. For this sample the table gives about 440,000 distinct CDR3 sequences, of which 14% to 15% were detected only once. Roughly a sixth of the sample is held by the ten biggest clonotypes.

The time point label on this specimen signifies: newly diagnosed GD, antithyroid drugs for less than 3 months. For both TCR sequencing and RNA sequencing, RNA was extracted from PBMCs using TRIzol. The diagnosis of Graves' disease followed American Thyroid Association guidelines. Patients for the study were recruited at an endocrinology department in Xi'an, China. Each patient gave approximately 10 milliliters of peripheral blood, collected in an EDTA anticoagulant tube. PBMCs were isolated by Ficoll Paque Plus density gradient separation without further T cell sorting. RNA quality was checked with an Agilent 2100 Bioanalyzer and agarose gel, and concentration with a NanoDrop 2000. The data were also submitted as part of a second study, on T cells in Graves' hyperthyroidism and ophthalmopathy. Looking at the second paper: Stable Graves' hyperthyroidism was defined as no progression to ophthalmopathy during 18 months of follow-up. Hyperthyroidism patients were newly diagnosed, with disease duration under 2 months, and aged 18 to 65 years. Patients with uncontrolled infections, other autoimmune diseases, pregnancy or lactation were excluded. Diagnoses were established on the basis of clinical symptoms, serum thyroxine and TRAb, thyroid ultrasound, and orbital computed tomography. The first round of RT-PCR for the TCR CDR3 was performed with the HTBI primer set and the Qiagen OneStep RT-PCR kit. Most expanded thyroid clonotypes (frequency above 0.001) were also detected in blood, a finding suggesting that blood repertoires may reflect thyroid immune responses. Ophthalmopathy was separated from stable hyperthyroidism by a 13 V-J signature model, with around 90% sensitivity and about 81% specificity obtained in cross-validation and 80%/75% obtained in testing. In validation, the model predicted progression to ophthalmopathy with approximately 69% sensitivity and 72.22% specificity, a median of about 6 months before onset. A discovery cohort of about 100 patients, about 43 with Graves' ophthalmopathy and under 60 with stable Graves' hyperthyroidism, was used to find distinguishing TCR V-J signatures. Prospective prediction of ophthalmopathy was tested in an independent validation cohort consisting of 18 to 20 hyperthyroidism patients and around 16 patients who later progressed to ophthalmopathy. The 95 to 100 discovery patients were randomly divided into training and test sets at a 7:3 ratio. In addition, the study compared T-cell repertoires in thyroid tissue and in blood from several Graves' hyperthyroidism patients. Once sampling was done, hyperthyroidism patients were given methimazole at a starting dose of 30 mg daily, whereas ophthalmopathy patients were given high-dose intravenous methylprednisolone. The libraries were constructed in a second round of multiplex PCR and then size-selected and purified. Paired-end sequencing of the libraries was performed with 100 bp reads on an Illumina HiSeq2000. Raw data were processed with SOAPnuke, discarding reads with adapters, uncalled bases, mean Phred below 15, or no exact constant-primer or identifier match. COPE v1.2.5 was used to merge high-quality paired reads, and clonotypes were defined as unique nucleotide sequences. MiTCR v1.1 was used to align clonotypes to the IMGT TRBV, TRBD and TRBJ reference segments. Analysis was restricted to V-J combinations with a frequency above 0.0001, which covered 99.2% of repertoires. The TCS score was defined as F50 (clonal expansion) divided by E x V (chaos), with BLOSUM62-based TCRdist calculated between CDR3 peptides within each V-J. Welch's t-statistics and random forest reduced around 550 V-J features to around 14, which were used in a naive Bayes classifier (R e1071). Sample size was not statistically predetermined, and investigators were not blinded to group allocation. TCR Vbeta CDR3 sequencing of roughly 140 peripheral blood samples (more than 40 ophthalmopathy, 75 hyperthyroidism and approximately 17 progressor patients) is reported in the paper.

The origin of this receptor is a woman aged 25-40 years with Graves disease. Donor details come from another sample of the same person, matched by shared clones. Source: peripheral blood mononuclear cells (PBMCs), taken at new diagnosis, from a patient treated with antithyroid drugs. The chain joins TRBV7-9 to TRBJ2-3; the table's D gene call, TRBD1, was not cross checked with the DNA. The CDR3: CASSFSGVPTDTQYF.